This T cell receptor (beta chain) stems from a study of CD8+ T cells in alopecia areata. At least ten counts were recorded for this clone. V lost 10 bases, J lost 5 bases, and 22 bases lay in between. The CDR3 consists of 15 residues. Per germline, CDR1 LNHDA and CDR2 SQIVND (reference sequence). Extraction of RNA preceded its reverse transcription into cDNA, which served as the sequencing template. Profiled with immunoSEQ multiplex PCR; TCRdb holds only in-frame clones, not every one. Of more than 95,000 clones in the sample, over 55% were seen once. Treatment specified: oral pan-JAK inhibitor, 5-10 mg twice daily. Isolation of CD4+ and CD8+ T cells from PBMCs was achieved by sorting.

This sequence originates from a human donor with alopecia areata. The sequencing used CD4+ T cells sorted from blood, collected at week 4, from a patient treated with tofacitinib. The rearrangement joins TRBV19 to TRBJ2-3; D is possibly TRBD1 (6 bases). The CDR3 is CATQPGRGRVDTQYF. For the CDR3, the DNA is TGTGCCACCCAACCGGGCAGGGGAAGGGTAGATACGCAGTATTTT.